These 24 T cell receptor beta chains originate from one sample sequenced in a study of T cell responses to AZD1222 COVID-19 vaccine. Method: immunoSEQ multiplex PCR; TCRdb's copy keeps in-frame clones and lacks some. Among over 150,000 clones, less than 90% were seen once, and the ten largest hold more than 5.5%. Sample: peripheral blood, taken on day 0 of MenACWY control vaccination. The receptors derive from an adult in good health.

With regard to this clone: The same CDR3 arises from other DNA sequences in this sample as well. V gene TRBV5-1 combines with J gene TRBJ1-1, with D tentatively TRBD1 (5 bases). This CDR3 region has 14 residues. The germline V gene encodes CDR1 SGHRS and CDR2 YFSETQ. V gave up 4 bases and J gave up 5 bases, with 15 bases separating them. The CDR3 spells CASSLSGGLTEAFF. CDR3 coding DNA: TGCGCCAGCAGCCTCTCGGGGGGACTTACTGAAGCTTTCTTT.

This clone was seen a few times. V is TRBV7-2 and J is TRBJ1-2; D is uncertain. The germline gives CDR1 SGHTA, CDR2 FQGNSA. The CDR3 has 16 residues. The V end lost 1 base, the J end lost 8 bases, and 20 bases lay between the germline ends. Here the CDR3 DNA reads TGTGCCAGCAGCTTAGGGGCGTCTAATACGAGAGGGGGCTACACCTTC. Its translation is CASSLGASNTRGGYTF.

This chain joins TRBV19 and TRBJ2-1; D gene uncertain. Germline V gene lookup returns CDR1 LNHDA and CDR2 SQIVND (reference sequence). Trimming took off 3 bases at V and 4 bases at J, with 13 bases between the two ends. The CDR3 is 15 amino acids. CDR3 in amino acids: CASSIRASEYNEQFF. The CDR3 coding sequence is TGTGCCAGTAGTATTCGCGCCTCAGAGTACAATGAGCAGTTCTTC.

The chain carries TRBV14 and TRBJ2-3; D may match TRBD1 or TRBD2 (5 bases each). V dropped 4 bases and J dropped 4 bases, with 9 bases sitting between them. The germline gives CDR1 SGHDN, CDR2 FVKESK. This CDR3 region has 13 residues. The CDR3 here is CASSLWGSDTQYF. CDR3 DNA sequence: TGTGCCAGCAGCCTTTGGGGGTCAGATACGCAGTATTTT. Full variable domain (rest looked up from reference TRBV14 and TRBJ2-3): EAGVTQFPSHSVIEKGQTVTLRCDPISGHDNLYWYRRVMGKEIKFLLHFVKESKQDESGMPNNRFLAERTGGTYSTLKVQPAELEDSGVYFCASSLWGSDTQYFGPGTRLTVL.

This clone was counted between two and nine times. This chain uses TRBV2 with TRBJ1-2; a weak D match, TRBD1 (5 bases). Germline V gives CDR1 SNHLY, CDR2 FYNNEI. The CDR3 has 16 residues. V lost 2 bases and J 3 bases, leaving 16 bases between the germline ends. The CDR3 protein is CASSEFQGTQDYGYTF. Here the CDR3 DNA reads TGTGCCAGCAGTGAATTTCAAGGGACTCAGGACTATGGCTACACCTTC.

This clone has just one count. V gene TRBV5-6 combines with J gene TRBJ2-2; D unresolved. CDR3 length: 16 amino acids. Trimming took off 0 bases at V and 1 base at J, with 10 bases between the two ends. Per the germline V gene, CDR1 is SGHDT and CDR2 is YYEEEE. CDR3 DNA sequence: TGTGCCAGCAGCTTGGGGGCTATACTGAACACCGGGGAGCTGTTTTTT. It codes for CASSLGAILNTGELFF.

This sequence joins TRBV6-2 or TRBV6-3 and TRBJ1-1, with 8 bases matching TRBD1. V trimming: 6 bases; J trimming: 6 bases; junction bases outside the gene matches: 3. CDR3 length: 12 amino acids. CDR1 and CDR2 (germline): MNHEY, SVGEGT. Written as DNA, the CDR3 is TGTGCCAGCAGCCGACAGGGGTCTGAAGCTTTCTTT. Its protein is CASSRQGSEAFF.

The gene calls are TRBV5-6 and TRBJ2-7; possibly TRBD2 for D (5 bases). V was cut by 2 bases and J by 5 bases, with 8 bases left in between. Germline V lookup: CDR1 SGHDT, CDR2 YYEEEE. CDR3 length: 12 residues. Written as DNA, the CDR3 is TGTGCCAGCAGCTTTTTGAGGGACGAGCAGTACTTC. Translating gives CASSFLRDEQYF.

The rearrangement joins TRBV6-5 to TRBJ2-1; the match to TRBD1 covers 7 bases. The J segment lost 10 bases and the V segment lost 4 bases, leaving 1 base of the junction unmatched. The CDR3 contains 11 residues. CDR1 MNHEY and CDR2 SVGAGI come from the germline V gene. The CDR3 DNA is TGTGCCAGCAGTTCGACAGGGGAGCAGTTCTTC. It is translated as CASSSTGEQFF.

The chain joins TRBV6-5 to TRBJ1-1; possible D gene TRBD1, 5 bases. V was pared by 6 bases and J by 7 bases, with 15 bases between. Germline lookup yields CDR1 MNHEY and CDR2 SVGAGI. The CDR3 loop spans 13 amino acids. The CDR3 protein is CASRGRGTYEAFF. CDR3 sequence (DNA): TGTGCCAGCAGGGGTCGTGGGACTTATGAAGCTTTCTTT.

The J gene is TRBJ2-1, the V gene TRBV4-3; 10 nucleotides match TRBD2. Per germline, CDR1 LGHNA and CDR2 YSLEER. There are 15 residues in the CDR3. V trimming: 2 bases; J trimming: 8 bases; junction bases outside the gene matches: 6. The CDR3 sequence is CASSQSSGSSYEQFF. Written as DNA, the CDR3 is TGCGCCAGCAGCCAATCTAGCGGGAGTAGCTATGAGCAGTTCTTC.

The CDR3 DNA follows: TGTGCCAGCAGCTCCAGGGGACAGGGGAACGAAAAACTGTTTTTT. It codes for CASSSRGQGNEKLFF. This chain uses TRBV5-6 with TRBJ1-4; 10 positions agree with TRBD1. Germline-derived CDR1 and CDR2 are SGHDT and YYEEEE. The V and J ends lost 3 bases and 8 bases, in that order; junction bases with no gene match: 7. The CDR3 loop spans 15 amino acids. Using reference TRBV5-6 and TRBJ1-4 for the parts outside the CDR3, the full variable domain is DAGVTQSPTHLIKTRGQQVTLRCSPKSGHDTVSWYQQALGQGPQFIFQYYEEEERQRGNFPDRFSGHQFPNYSSELNVNALLLGDSALYLCASSSRGQGNEKLFFGSGTQLSVL.

The chain couples TRBV2 to TRBJ1-2; 8 bases align to TRBD1. Germline trimming cut 6 bases from V and 1 base from J; bases unmatched to any gene: 7. Per the germline V gene, CDR1 is SNHLY and CDR2 is FYNNEI. The CDR3 sequence is 15 residues long. The CDR3 DNA reads as TGTGCCAGCAGCGGAACAGGGGGGCGTAACTATGGCTACACCTTC. Protein sequence: CASSGTGGRNYGYTF.

This chain connects TRBV19 to TRBJ1-5, with unresolved D. This CDR3 region has 15 residues. Germline V lookup: CDR1 LNHDA, CDR2 SQIVND (reference sequence). Trimming shortened V by 1 base and J by 5 bases, and 12 bases separated the two germline ends. The CDR3: CASSIVRGWDQPQHF. The CDR3 DNA reads as TGTGCCAGTAGTATAGTCCGGGGTTGGGATCAGCCCCAGCATTTT.

This clone was detected a few times. The V and J genes are TRBV4-1 and TRBJ2-1; D ambiguous. Trimming stripped 4 bases from V and 0 bases from J, with 4 bases between. The CDR3 consists of 13 residues. The germline V gene encodes CDR1 MGHRA and CDR2 YSYEKL. The CDR3 region has the DNA TGCGCCAGCAGCCGTGACTCCTACAATGAGCAGTTCTTC. Residues: CASSRDSYNEQFF.

The chain combines TRBV18 with TRBJ1-5, with 7 bases identical to TRBD1. The CDR3 has 15 residues. V trimming: 6 bases; J trimming: 1 base; junction bases outside the gene matches: 6. Germline CDR1 is KGHSH and CDR2 is LQKENI. The CDR3 coding sequence is TGTGCCAGCTCCCGCGAGGGACAGAGCAATCAGCCCCAGCATTTT. This gives the protein CASSREGQSNQPQHF.

This clone is a singleton in its sample. The V and J genes are TRBV24-1 and TRBJ2-7; 9 nucleotides align to TRBD1. The CDR3 totals 13 residues. Germline V CDR1 and CDR2: KGHDR, SFDVKD. Trimming at V came to 7 bases and at J to 6 bases, leaving 6 bases not matched to a gene. The CDR3 DNA follows: TGTGCCACCAGGGGGGACAGGGCGGGCGAGCAGTACTTC. This codes for CATRGDRAGEQYF.

This sequence joins TRBV11-2 and TRBJ1-2; D gene unclear. The CDR3 is 16 residues long. In germline, CDR1 is SGHAT, CDR2 FQNNGV. Trimming removed 0 bases at V and 4 bases at J, with 15 bases between. The CDR3 DNA reads as TGTGCCAGCAGCTTAGATTTGTGGCGGAGCAGCTATGGCTACACCTTC. This codes for CASSLDLWRSSYGYTF.

The chain recombines TRBV28 with TRBJ1-6; D not resolved. This CDR3 comprises 16 residues. V dropped 3 bases and J dropped 2 bases, with 11 bases sitting between them. The V gene's germline CDR1 is MDHEN and CDR2 SYDVKM. CDR3 protein: CASSLAVRAYNSPLHF. CDR3 coding DNA: TGTGCCAGCAGTTTGGCCGTGAGGGCCTATAATTCACCCCTCCACTTT.

The chain is built from TRBV4-3 and TRBJ2-7; D is undetermined. The V and J ends lost 1 base and 2 bases respectively, with 12 bases between them. This CDR3 is built from 15 residues. Germline V gene sequence: CDR1 LGHNA, CDR2 YSLEER. CDR3 in DNA: TGCGCCAGCAGCCAAGTGATCGGCTCCACCTACGAGCAGTACTTC. This sequence encodes CASSQVIGSTYEQYF.

The V gene is TRBV18, the J gene TRBJ1-4; 9 bases align to TRBD1. The V gene's germline CDR1 is KGHSH and CDR2 LQKENI. This CDR3 is built from 17 residues. J lost 2 bases, V lost 1 base, and 5 bases had no gene match. The CDR3 region has the DNA TGTGCCAGCTCACCACTACAGGGGGCCGCCACTAATGAAAAACTGTTTTTT. Encoded protein: CASSPLQGAATNEKLFF. The full variable domain, with the rest looked up from reference TRBV18 and TRBJ1-4, is NAGVMQNPRHLVRRRGQEARLRCSPMKGHSHVYWYRQLPEEGLKFMVYLQKENIIDESGMPKERFSAEFPKEGPSILRIQQVVRGDSAAYFCASSPLQGAATNEKLFFGSGTQLSVL.

The genes are TRBV4-1 and TRBJ1-6, with D perhaps matching TRBD1 (6 bases). The CDR3 sequence is 17 residues long. Germline V gene data show CDR1 as MGHRA and CDR2 as YSYEKL. V was trimmed by 0 bases and J by 4 bases, leaving 13 bases between them. DNA for the CDR3: TGCGCCAGCAGCCAAGATTTCAGGGGAAATTATAATTCACCCCTCCACTTT. Encoded protein: CASSQDFRGNYNSPLHF.

This chain uses TRBV21-1 with TRBJ1-3. TRBV21-1 is flagged as a pseudogene. The CDR3 consists of 16 residues. Here the CDR3 DNA reads TGTGCCAGCAGCAAGGGAGGCAGGACCTCTGGAAACACCATATATTTT. Translation: CASSKGGRTSGNTIYF.

V gene TRBV27 combines with J gene TRBJ2-2; D not resolved. Germline V CDR1 and CDR2: MNHEY, SMNVEV (reference sequence). The CDR3 extends over 15 amino acids. The V end was cut by 1 base, the J end by 7 bases, with 13 bases between. CDR3 nucleotide sequence: TGTGCCAGCAGTTTATTGGTAGGCGGTGGCGGGGAGCTGTTTTTT. Translating gives CASSLLVGGGGELFF.